This T cell receptor (beta chain) was sequenced for a study of chemoradiotherapy in HPV16-positive cancers. Study-level background: Functional T-cell assays on a couple of HPV16-positive patients' cells defined candidate HPV-specific clones and common TCR motifs.

This CDR3 region has 13 residues. With 3 bases removed from V and 4 bases from J, the gap between germline ends came to 11 bases. The germline CDR1 and CDR2 sequences are SGHDT and YYEEEE. Broader study findings: During treatment, candidate HPV-specific clones and E7-related motifs expanded in tumor.

Sequencing was performed with immunoSEQ multiplex PCR; in TCRdb, only in-frame clones are kept and a portion is missing. This sample has roughly 6,200 clones, with around 83% found just once. Worth noting for this clone: Its antigen is not known.

The source is a human donor with HPV-associated anogenital cancer. The material was tumor tissue, obtained from a patient who underwent chemoradiotherapy. The rearrangement links TRBV5-6 to TRBJ2-7, with D unresolved. CDR3 coding DNA: TGTGCCAGCAGCTACCCAATGGGGTACGAGCAGTACTTC. Its protein product is CASSYPMGYEQYF.